This T cell receptor (beta chain) was recovered during a study of OX40 agonist ivuxolimab in advanced cancers. Looking at the study overall: The costimulatory receptor OX40 (CD134) was targeted by ivuxolimab, a fully human IgG2 agonistic monoclonal antibody. Intravenous ivuxolimab was administered to patients every 2 weeks at six dose levels: 0.01, 0.1, 0.3, 1.5, 3 and 10 mg/kg. Of the approximately 50 patients in dose escalation, about 20 had hepatocellular carcinoma, roughly 15 had melanoma, 9 had renal cell carcinoma and 9 had head and neck cancer. In the dose-escalation cohort, approximately 82% of patients were male, and the mean age was approximately 55 years, with a range of about 20 to 79. Prior anti-PD-1, anti-PD-L1 or anti-CTLA-4 therapy was permitted, and checkpoint inhibitors had been received by less than 45% of dose-escalation patients. Partial responses occurred in three dose-escalation patients: two with cutaneous melanoma and one with hepatocellular carcinoma. The purpose of peripheral TCRbeta sequencing was to test whether ivuxolimab changed TCR sequence diversity and led to clonal T-cell expansion. The paper describes the monotherapy dose-escalation part (N ≈ 51 patients) of the phase I trial of ivuxolimab. What the authors observed across the whole study: At doses of 0.1 to 3.0 mg/kg, clonal expansion of both CD4+ and CD8+ blood T cells was observed from baseline to week 6. In the 0.1-3.0 mg/kg groups, partial responders were among the patients with the lowest normalized peripheral clonal expansion, particularly in CD8+ T cells. Low levels of normalized T-cell clonal expansion were also seen in some nonresponding patients. After ivuxolimab, expanded clones were on average more numerous among CD8+ T cells than among CD4+ T cells. The antigen specificity of the peripheral T cells that underwent clonal expansion was not determined.

On this clone itself: Its antigen is still unknown. The record has no base qualities; no much larger clone is one base away.

CDR1 and CDR2 (SGHRS, YFSETQ) derive from the germline V gene. The CDR3 has 17 amino acids, counting the end cysteine and phenylalanine. The read is trimmed to its CDR3 DNA, 51 bases read in frame from base 1. The V and J ends are trimmed by 0 bases and 0 bases, leaving 13 bases between them. Genomic DNA was extracted from sorted cells for sequencing of the TCRbeta CDR3 region. The immunoSEQ Assay was used to sequence the TCRbeta CDR3 regions. Drawn from immuneACCESS, this table holds only the in-frame rearrangements with V and J called that TCRdb kept. Clones are partly lost; checked studies trace under half to an unresolved V gene and leave the rest unexplained. This sample has some 60,000 clones in its table, and roughly 80% of those were observed once. The ten largest account for 1.9% of the sample. Patients with autoimmune disease history or receiving systemic immunosuppression were excluded from the trial. Peripheral blood for TCR sequencing was drawn from every dose cohort at baseline, at cycle 4 day 1 and at cycle 7 day 1. The samples were taken from a phase I, first-in-human, multicenter, open-label dose-escalation trial of ivuxolimab. Adults with locally advanced or metastatic head and neck squamous cell, hepatocellular, melanoma or renal cell carcinoma were enrolled in the trial. Before TCR sequencing, CD4+ T cells and CD8+ T cells from peripheral blood were sorted into separate populations.

The chain uses TRBV5-1 and TRBJ2-4; TRBD2 is perhaps the D gene, given 6 matching bases. Sample: CD4+ or CD8+ T cells sorted from blood, taken in a trial of the OX40 agonist ivuxolimab. This sequence was found in an adult with an advanced solid tumor such as melanoma, head and neck, liver or kidney cancer. The sequenced DNA: TGCGCCAGCAGCTTGGAGGAGTGGAGGGAAGCCAAAAACATTCAGTACTTC. This gives the protein CASSLEEWREAKNIQYF.